This T cell receptor (beta chain) was found in a study of human T cells and chemical hapten exposure. The sample's time point: pre-sensitization, week 0. Treatment of the sample: therapeutic diphenylcyclopropenone sensitization with weekly scalp DPC. Patients had alopecia, were aged 18 to 70, and were not pregnant. Germline loops: CDR1 DFQATT, CDR2 SNEGSKA (reference sequence). The V end was cut by 1 base, the J end by 2 bases, with 12 bases between. This CDR3 comprises 14 residues. This clonotype turned up a few times. MiXCR, applied by TCRdb to the RACE reads, yields one record per CDR3 protein. The data contain about 380,000 distinct CDR3 sequences, roughly 5% of them singletons.

The rearrangement uses TRBV20-1 and TRBJ2-7; D may correspond to TRBD1 or TRBD2 (5 bases each). This TCR came from a woman aged 45-65 years with alopecia areata. Some clones in this sample may be carry-over from other donors' samples. The material was whole blood, obtained in connection with sensitization to the hapten diphenylcyclopropenone (DPC). This CDR3 reads CSARGEGIPYEQYF. CDR3 nucleotides: TGCAGTGCTAGAGGAGAGGGGATCCCCTACGAGCAGTACTTC.